This T cell receptor (beta chain) was captured by sequencing in a study of T cell responses to AZD1222 COVID-19 vaccine. This CDR3 has 14 residues. V was clipped by 7 bases and J by 0 bases, with 14 bases between them. CDR1 is SGHRS, CDR2 YFSETQ, per germline. Study-wide results and caveats: The study found Spike-specific TCR breadth and depth rose after two AZD1222 doses. Clonal diversity may have been underestimated in mostly white British donors.

In the case of this clone: As yet, its antigen is unknown.

The repertoire was sequenced with immunoSEQ multiplex PCR; TCRdb's copy has only in-frame clones and lacks some. In the table there are around 74,000 clones, around 92% of which are singletons. Sequences were derived from peripheral blood, sampled on day 0 of MenACWY control vaccination. This sequence originates from an adult in good health. The genes are TRBV5-1 and TRBJ2-7; D remains ambiguous. The chain's CDR3 is CASALQVSSYEQYF. The CDR3, as DNA: TGCGCCAGCGCCCTTCAGGTTTCCTCCTACGAGCAGTACTTC.